The next 10 T cell receptor beta chains were all read from a single sample in a study of T cells after yellow fever vaccination. One entry per CDR3 protein, called by TCRdb with MiXCR from the 5' RACE reads. This sample has a few hundred thousand distinct CDR3 sequences, with roughly 17% found just once. The material sequenced was PBMCs, taken 5 days after the first yellow fever vaccination. The origin of the receptors is a man aged 18 to 29 who received the YFV17D yellow fever vaccine.

The genes are TRBV6-2 or TRBV6-3 and TRBJ2-5, with TRBD1 identical over 9 bases. Germline V CDR1 and CDR2: MNHEY, SVGEGT. V shed 6 bases, J shed 5 bases, and the junction held 10 bases outside the gene matches. The CDR3 has 15 amino acids. The DNA for the CDR3 is TGTGCCAGCAGACGGGGACAGGGTTCAGCTGAGACCCAGTACTTC. Translating gives CASRRGQGSAETQYF.

The sample holds a few counts of this clonotype. This chain links TRBV9 with TRBJ2-1; 7 nucleotides match TRBD2. Germline lookup yields CDR1 SGDLS and CDR2 YYNGEE. V lost 0 bases, J lost 5 bases, and 2 bases stayed unmatched. This CDR3 has 14 residues. The CDR3 loop is CASSVDRGDNEQFF. CDR3 bases: TGTGCCAGCAGCGTAGATCGGGGGGACAATGAGCAGTTCTTC.

The chain carries TRBV12-3 or TRBV12-4 and TRBJ2-6; D ambiguous. V was pared by 6 bases and J by 6 bases, with 9 bases between. CDR3 length: 13 residues. The CDR3, as DNA: TGTGCCAGCAGCCTACAACCGGCCAACGTCCTGACTTTC. Translated, it gives CASSLQPANVLTF.

The chain couples TRBV11-2 to TRBJ2-3; 7 nucleotides match TRBD2. CDR1 is SGHAT, CDR2 FQNNGV, per germline. V gave up 5 bases and J gave up 7 bases; unmatched junction bases: 12. This CDR3 contains 15 residues. DNA of the CDR3: TGTGCCAGCAGCCCGGTGGGAGGGGCCCTGAATACGCAGTATTTT. Protein: CASSPVGGALNTQYF.

In its sample, this clonotype was seen a few times. The J gene is TRBJ2-5, the V gene TRBV20-1; TRBD2 is a possible D gene (6 bases). The germline CDR1 and CDR2 sequences are DFQATT and SNEGSKA (reference sequence). This CDR3 has 15 residues. V was pared by 6 bases and J by 3 bases, with 20 bases between. The CDR3 nucleotides read TGCAGTGCCAGGAGGGCTTCCAGGGTGGAAGAGACCCAGTACTTC. Protein product: CSARRASRVEETQYF.

V and J are TRBV4-1 and TRBJ2-7; D may be TRBD2 (5 bases). The germline V gene has CDR1 MGHRA and CDR2 YSYEKL. The V gene lost 1 base and the J gene lost 4 bases, with 17 bases spanning the gap. This CDR3 has 16 amino acids. The CDR3 loop is CASSQVPSHRGYEQYV. In DNA, the CDR3 is TGCGCCAGCAGCCAAGTTCCCTCACACCGGGGATACGAGCAGTACGTC.

The table lists this clonotype with a few counts. V usage is TRBV20-1 and J usage is TRBJ2-3; TRBD1 agrees at 7 bases. There are 15 residues in the CDR3. The V gene's germline CDR1 is DFQATT and CDR2 SNEGSKA (reference sequence). The V segment lost 5 bases and the J segment 0 bases; nucleotides outside the gene matches: 8. CDR3 coding DNA: TGCAGTGCTGGCCTCGGGACAGCTAGCACAGATACGCAGTATTTT. Translation: CSAGLGTASTDTQYF.

The V call is TRBV10-3, the J call TRBJ2-7; D not certain. The CDR3 contains 15 residues. V lost 1 base and J 2 bases, leaving 12 bases between the germline ends. Germline loops: CDR1 ENHRY, CDR2 SYGVKD. CDR3 sequence: CAISEYERTPYEQYF. In DNA form, the CDR3 reads TGTGCCATCAGTGAGTACGAGAGAACCCCCTACGAGCAGTACTTC.

The genes are TRBV21-1 and TRBJ1-1. TRBV21-1 is flagged as a pseudogene. The CDR3 loop spans 15 amino acids. DNA of the CDR3: TGTGCCAGCAGCCCGGGAGGGGGTATCGACACTGAAGCTTTCTTT. Protein sequence: CASSPGGGIDTEAFF.

This clonotype was counted many times. V and J are TRBV6-2 or TRBV6-3 and TRBJ2-7; no clear D. CDR1 and CDR2 from the germline V gene are MNHEY and SVGEGT. This CDR3 contains 12 residues. V was clipped by 4 bases and J by 7 bases, with 11 bases between them. The CDR3 spells CASSSESREQYF. CDR3 coding DNA: TGTGCCAGCAGTTCGGAGTCCAGGGAGCAGTACTTC.